Below, one TCR beta chain is given with its context. The data stem from a study of blood T cell repertoires in COVID-19. Study details: Sites in the United States, Italy and Spain provided acute and convalescent COVID-19 samples. PBMCs, B-cell-depleted T cells, or T cells were the source of the cDNA or gDNA that made up the material.

In the study's own analysis: Nucleated cell number was recorded as an estimate derived from reference gene primer amplification. Clones were read by immunoSEQ multiplex PCR, and TCRdb kept only the in-frame ones, dropping some. V, J and clone size derive from that table, while D and trimming were established from the DNA sequence. The table records 55,000 to 90,000 clones, 86% of them present only once. V shed 8 bases, J shed 3 bases, and the junction held 7 bases outside the gene matches. This CDR3 spans 13 amino acids. Germline CDR1 reads SGDLS; CDR2 reads YYNGEE. Sequencing was done on a sample of peripheral blood. The chain uses TRBV9 and TRBJ2-5, with 7 nucleotides matching TRBD2. The clonotype originates from an older man with active COVID-19. The CDR3, as DNA: TGTGCCAGTTCCTGGCTAGCGGAAGAGACCCAGTACTTC. Its protein is CASSWLAEETQYF.